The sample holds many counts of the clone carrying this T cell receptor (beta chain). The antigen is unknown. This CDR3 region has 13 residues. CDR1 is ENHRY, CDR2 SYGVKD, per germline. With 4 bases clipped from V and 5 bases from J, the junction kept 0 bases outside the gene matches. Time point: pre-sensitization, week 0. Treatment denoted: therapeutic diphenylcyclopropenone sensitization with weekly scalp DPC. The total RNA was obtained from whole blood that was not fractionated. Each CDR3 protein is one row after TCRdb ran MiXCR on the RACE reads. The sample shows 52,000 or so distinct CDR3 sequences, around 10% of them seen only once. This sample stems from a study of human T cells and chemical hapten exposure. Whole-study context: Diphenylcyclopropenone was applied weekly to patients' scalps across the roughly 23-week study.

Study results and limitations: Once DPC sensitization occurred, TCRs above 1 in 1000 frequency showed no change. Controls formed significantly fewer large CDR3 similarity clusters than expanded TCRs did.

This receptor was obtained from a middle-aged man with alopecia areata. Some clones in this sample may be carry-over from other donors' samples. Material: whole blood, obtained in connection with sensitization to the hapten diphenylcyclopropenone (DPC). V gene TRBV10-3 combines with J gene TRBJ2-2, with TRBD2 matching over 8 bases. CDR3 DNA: TGTGCCATCAGTGCGGGAGGGACCGGGGAGCTGTTTTTT. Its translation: CAISAGGTGELFF.